Each of the 20 T cell receptor beta chains below was sequenced from the same sample in a study of long-term antiretroviral therapy in people with HIV. Sequencing relied on immunoSEQ assay v3.0, run at survey level. Sequenced by immunoSEQ multiplex PCR; TCRdb stores in-frame clones only, minus some. Of 17,000 or so clones detected, about 81% appear once; the ten largest clones hold approximately 9.5%. The source was unsorted PBMCs, collected 0.3 years after starting antiretroviral therapy. All receptors derive from a man aged 18 to 29 with HIV.

The chain carries TRBV7-8 and TRBJ2-1; TRBD2 matches 12 bases. J was trimmed by 6 bases and V by 1 base; bases with no gene match: 13. The CDR3 runs 19 residues. Germline CDR1 is SGHVS and CDR2 is FQNEAQ. The CDR3 loop is CASSLGLAGASRKFNEQFF. Written as DNA, the CDR3 is TGTGCCAGCAGCTTAGGACTAGCGGGGGCGTCAAGAAAGTTCAATGAGCAGTTCTTC.

The chain joins TRBV9 to TRBJ2-3, with a weak D call TRBD2 (7 bases). This CDR3 has 16 amino acids. Germline lookup yields CDR1 SGDLS and CDR2 YYNGEE. Trimming stripped 0 bases from V and 0 bases from J, with 11 bases between. CDR3 sequence reads: CASSVAGGASTDTQYF. DNA of the CDR3: TGTGCCAGCAGCGTAGCTGGGGGGGCTAGCACAGATACGCAGTATTTT.

V and J are TRBV6-5 and TRBJ1-6, with 7 nucleotides matching TRBD1. Germline CDR1 and CDR2: MNHEY and SVGAGI. J lost 9 bases, V lost 2 bases, and 7 bases had no gene match. The CDR3 has 15 residues. The CDR3 loop is CASSYRQGMGSPLHF. The CDR3 region has the DNA TGTGCCAGCAGTTACCGACAGGGTATGGGTTCACCCCTCCACTTT.

The CDR3 is CASRDLPDSPLHF. Written as DNA, the CDR3 is TGTGCCAGCAGGGACCTACCCGATTCACCCCTCCACTTT. V and J are TRBV2 and TRBJ1-6, with no clear D. This CDR3 is built from 13 residues. CDR1 is SNHLY and CDR2 is FYNNEI in the germline V gene. Between the trimmed V and J ends, which lost 6 bases and 8 bases, there was a span of 11 bases.

The V gene is TRBV27, the J gene TRBJ1-4; D call uncertain. Germline CDR1 MNHEY, CDR2 SMNVEV (reference sequence). The V and J ends lost 3 bases and 13 bases respectively, with 15 bases between them. The CDR3 sequence is 13 residues long. This chain's CDR3 is CASSLGSFGPLFF. CDR3 bases: TGTGCCAGCAGTTTGGGATCATTCGGACCACTGTTTTTT.

V is TRBV2 and J is TRBJ2-7; weak D call: TRBD2 (5 bases). Deletions cut 7 bases from V and 3 bases from J, with 19 bases between. Germline CDR1 SNHLY, CDR2 FYNNEI. This CDR3 has 15 residues. This chain's CDR3 is CASTGNRVEYYEQYV. DNA for the CDR3: TGTGCCAGCACGGGGAATAGGGTTGAGTACTACGAGCAGTACGTC.

The J gene is TRBJ1-6, the V gene TRBV2; D unresolved. V lost 6 bases to trimming and J lost 5 bases, with 14 bases between them. Germline CDR1 SNHLY, CDR2 FYNNEI. The CDR3 length is 15 residues. The CDR3: CASRMGYSNNSPLHF. In nucleotides, the CDR3 is TGTGCCAGCAGAATGGGCTATAGTAATAATTCACCCCTCCACTTT.

This sequence joins TRBV5-1 and TRBJ2-1; 10 bases fit TRBD2. This CDR3 comprises 18 residues. J was trimmed by 0 bases and V by 1 base; bases with no gene match: 7. Germline V gene data show CDR1 as SGHRS and CDR2 as YFSETQ. CDR3 in DNA: TGCGCCAGCAGCTTGTGGGGTCCTAGCGGGAGCTCCTACAATGAGCAGTTCTTC. Protein product: CASSLWGPSGSSYNEQFF.

The chain employs TRBV19 and TRBJ1-2, with D possibly being TRBD1 (5 bases). The CDR3 spans 16 residues. The germline V and J ends were trimmed by 4 bases and 4 bases, with 19 bases remaining between them. Per the germline V gene, CDR1 is LNHDA and CDR2 is SQIVND (reference sequence). The chain's CDR3 is CASSRQGLTALYGYTF. CDR3 DNA sequence: TGTGCCAGTAGTAGGCAGGGACTCACCGCCCTCTATGGCTACACCTTC. The entire variable domain, with the rest obtained from reference TRBV19 and TRBJ1-2, is as follows: DGGITQSPKYLFRKEGQNVTLSCEQNLNHDAMYWYRQDPGQGLRLIYYSQIVNDFQKGDIAEGYSVSREKKESFPLTVTSAQKNPTAFYLCASSRQGLTALYGYTFGSGTRLTVV.

The rearrangement uses TRBV5-6 and TRBJ1-1; D not certain. The V gene's germline CDR1 is SGHDT and CDR2 YYEEEE. The V end lost 1 base, the J end lost 0 bases, and 10 bases lay between the germline ends. The CDR3 sequence is 15 residues long. The CDR3 is CASSLSVGMNTEAFF. The CDR3, as DNA: TGTGCCAGCAGCTTGTCTGTAGGCATGAACACTGAAGCTTTCTTT.

V gene TRBV28 combines with J gene TRBJ2-5, with D perhaps being TRBD1 or TRBD2 (7 bases each). Germline V lookup: CDR1 MDHEN, CDR2 SYDVKM. V was pared by 8 bases and J by 9 bases, with 31 bases between. There are 17 residues in the CDR3. The CDR3 protein is CASSRLGQHTLGGAQYF. The CDR3 DNA reads TGTGCCAGCTCGCGTTTGGGACAGCACACTCTGGGGGGGGCCCAGTACTTC.

The gene calls are TRBV5-1 and TRBJ1-1; no clear D gene. V lost 0 bases and J lost 1, with 10 bases in between. Germline lookup yields CDR1 SGHRS and CDR2 YFSETQ. This CDR3 comprises 15 residues. The CDR3: CASSLGIGPNTEAFF. The CDR3 DNA sequence: TGCGCCAGCAGCTTGGGAATAGGGCCGAACACTGAAGCTTTCTTT. The complete variable domain, with remaining parts taken from reference TRBV5-1 and TRBJ1-1, reads KAGVTQTPRYLIKTRGQQVTLSCSPISGHRSVSWYQQTPGQGLQFLFEYFSETQRNKGNFPGRFSGRQFSNSRSEMNVSTLELGDSALYLCASSLGIGPNTEAFFGQGTRLTVV.

This clone occurred once. This sequence joins TRBV6-1 and TRBJ1-1; a possible D gene is TRBD1 (5 bases). The CDR3 covers 12 residues. Germline V gene sequence: CDR1 MNHNS, CDR2 SASEGT. Trimming removed 7 bases at V and 7 bases at J, with 13 bases between. The CDR3 DNA reads TGTGCCAGCACTCGAGGGGTGGTTGAAGCTTTCTTT. It specifies CASTRGVVEAFF.

This chain uses TRBV28 with TRBJ1-1; possible D gene TRBD1, 5 bases. Trimming cost V 6 bases and J 4 bases, with 6 bases left between them. The CDR3 loop spans 11 amino acids. Germline values: CDR1 MDHEN, CDR2 SYDVKM. The CDR3 reads CASRGGTEAFF. The CDR3 nucleotides are TGTGCCAGCAGGGGGGGCACTGAAGCTTTCTTT.

This clone was picked up a small number of times. This chain uses TRBV4-2 with TRBJ2-2, with 7 bases aligning to TRBD1. J was trimmed by 1 base and V by 1 base; bases with no gene match: 0. CDR1 and CDR2 (germline): LGHNA, YNFKEQ. The CDR3 is 15 amino acids. Here the CDR3 DNA reads TGTGCCAGCAGCCAAGGGGACAGGAACACCGGGGAGCTGTTTTTT. This encodes CASSQGDRNTGELFF.

V gene TRBV28 combines with J gene TRBJ2-2, with a tentative D call TRBD2 (6 bases). The germline V gene encodes CDR1 MDHEN and CDR2 SYDVKM. V lost 6 bases to trimming and J lost 4 bases, with 15 bases between them. CDR3 length: 15 residues. For the CDR3, the DNA is TGTGCCAGCAGACGTACCGGGAGCGTCACCGGGGAGCTGTTTTTT. Translation: CASRRTGSVTGELFF.

The J gene is TRBJ1-4, the V gene TRBV19; D call uncertain. Germline V lookup: CDR1 LNHDA, CDR2 SQIVND (reference sequence). The V and J ends lost 7 bases and 2 bases respectively, with 11 bases between them. The length of the CDR3 is 14 residues. CDR3 sequence: CASTKGVTNEKLFF. The CDR3 nucleotides are TGTGCCAGTACCAAGGGAGTGACTAATGAAAAACTGTTTTTT.

The table lists this clone with a few counts. The V call is TRBV15, the J call TRBJ2-3; 8 positions agree with TRBD2. This CDR3 spans 15 amino acids. The J segment lost 2 bases and the V segment lost 4 bases, leaving 5 bases of the junction unmatched. CDR1 and CDR2 (germline): LNHNV, YYDKDF (reference sequence). For the CDR3, the DNA is TGTGCCACCAGCAACCCTAGCGGGTCCACAGATACGCAGTATTTT. This encodes CATSNPSGSTDTQYF.

The chain has TRBV7-9 and TRBJ2-1; D not resolved. Trimming shortened V by 5 bases and J by 10 bases, and 15 bases separated the two germline ends. Germline CDR1 SEHNR, CDR2 FQNEAQ (reference sequence). The CDR3 totals 13 residues. The CDR3 DNA reads as TGTGCCAGCAGCAACGAATGGTCGTGGGAGCAGTTCTTC. This encodes CASSNEWSWEQFF.

This chain joins TRBV28 and TRBJ1-1; D perhaps matches TRBD1 (6 bases). Germline assignment: CDR1 MDHEN and CDR2 SYDVKM. The CDR3 has 16 amino acids. The V end was cut by 5 bases, the J end by 5 bases, with 21 bases between. CDR3 sequence: CASSPSVGGLRTEAFF. The DNA of the CDR3 is TGTGCCAGCAGTCCGTCTGTCGGGGGGCTTAGGACTGAAGCTTTCTTT.